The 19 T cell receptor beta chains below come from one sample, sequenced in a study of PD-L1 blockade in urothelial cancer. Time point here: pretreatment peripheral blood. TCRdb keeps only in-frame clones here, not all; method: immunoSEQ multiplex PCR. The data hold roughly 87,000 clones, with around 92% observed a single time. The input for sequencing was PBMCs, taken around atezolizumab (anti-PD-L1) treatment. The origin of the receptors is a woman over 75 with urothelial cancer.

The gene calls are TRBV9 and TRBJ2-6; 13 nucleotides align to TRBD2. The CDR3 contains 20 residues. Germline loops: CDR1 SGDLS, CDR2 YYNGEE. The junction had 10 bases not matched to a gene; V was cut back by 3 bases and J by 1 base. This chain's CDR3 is CASSATGTSGIGSGANVLTF. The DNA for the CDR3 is TGTGCCAGCAGCGCCACCGGGACTAGCGGGATTGGGTCTGGGGCCAACGTCCTGACTTTC.

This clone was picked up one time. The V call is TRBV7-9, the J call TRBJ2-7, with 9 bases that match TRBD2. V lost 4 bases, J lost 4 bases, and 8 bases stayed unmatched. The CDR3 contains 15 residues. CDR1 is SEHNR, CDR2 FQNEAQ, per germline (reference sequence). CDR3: CASSCAAGGWYEQYF. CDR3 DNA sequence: TGTGCCAGCAGCTGTGCAGCGGGAGGTTGGTACGAGCAGTACTTC.

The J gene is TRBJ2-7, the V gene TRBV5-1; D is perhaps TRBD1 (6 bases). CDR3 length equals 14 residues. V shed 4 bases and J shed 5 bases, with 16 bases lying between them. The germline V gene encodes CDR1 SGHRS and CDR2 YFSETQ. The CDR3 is CASSLRGSNNEQYF. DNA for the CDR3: TGCGCCAGCAGCCTGAGGGGGAGTAACAACGAGCAGTACTTC. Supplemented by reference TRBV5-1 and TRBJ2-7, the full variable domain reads KAGVTQTPRYLIKTRGQQVTLSCSPISGHRSVSWYQQTPGQGLQFLFEYFSETQRNKGNFPGRFSGRQFSNSRSEMNVSTLELGDSALYLCASSLRGSNNEQYFGPGTRLTVT.

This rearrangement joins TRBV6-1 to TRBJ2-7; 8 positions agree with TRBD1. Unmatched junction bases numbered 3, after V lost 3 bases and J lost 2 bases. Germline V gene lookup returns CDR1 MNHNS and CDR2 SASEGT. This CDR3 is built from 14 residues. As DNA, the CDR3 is TGTGCCAGCAGTGATACAGGGGGACCCTACGAGCAGTACTTC. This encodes CASSDTGGPYEQYF.

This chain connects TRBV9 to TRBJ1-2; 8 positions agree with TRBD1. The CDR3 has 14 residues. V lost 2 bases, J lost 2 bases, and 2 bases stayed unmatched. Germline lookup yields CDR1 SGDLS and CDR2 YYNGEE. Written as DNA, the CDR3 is TGTGCCAGCAGCGTCGGACAGGGAAACTATGGCTACACCTTC. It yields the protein CASSVGQGNYGYTF.

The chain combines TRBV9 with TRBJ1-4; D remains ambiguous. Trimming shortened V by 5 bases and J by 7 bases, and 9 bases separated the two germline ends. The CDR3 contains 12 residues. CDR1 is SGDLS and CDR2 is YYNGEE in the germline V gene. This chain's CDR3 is CASRGSGEKLFF. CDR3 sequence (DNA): TGTGCCAGCAGGGGGAGTGGTGAAAAACTGTTTTTT.

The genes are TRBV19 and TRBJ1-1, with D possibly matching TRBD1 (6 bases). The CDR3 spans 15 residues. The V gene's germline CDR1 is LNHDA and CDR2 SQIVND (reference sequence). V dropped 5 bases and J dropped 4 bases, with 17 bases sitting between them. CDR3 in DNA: TGTGCCAGTAGTGGAGTTACAGCAGGGGCCACTGAAGCTTTCTTT. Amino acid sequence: CASSGVTAGATEAFF.

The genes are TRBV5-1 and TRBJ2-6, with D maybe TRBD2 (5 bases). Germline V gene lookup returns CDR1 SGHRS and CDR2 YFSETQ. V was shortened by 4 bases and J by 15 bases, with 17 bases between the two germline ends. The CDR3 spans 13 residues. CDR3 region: CASSVSSEGSLTF. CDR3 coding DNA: TGCGCCAGCAGCGTGAGTTCTGAGGGCTCCCTGACTTTC.

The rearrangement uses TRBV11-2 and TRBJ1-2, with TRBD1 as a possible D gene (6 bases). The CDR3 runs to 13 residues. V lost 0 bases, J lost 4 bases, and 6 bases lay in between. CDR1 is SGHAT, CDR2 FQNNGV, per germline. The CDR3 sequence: CASSLEGGYGYTF. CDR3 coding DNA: TGTGCCAGCAGCTTAGAAGGGGGCTATGGCTACACCTTC.

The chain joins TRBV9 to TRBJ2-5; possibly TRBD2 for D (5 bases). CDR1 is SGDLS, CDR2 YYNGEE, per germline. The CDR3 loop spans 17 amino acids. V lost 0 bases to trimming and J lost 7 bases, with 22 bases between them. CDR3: CASSVEPAGGLSGTQYF. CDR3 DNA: TGTGCCAGCAGCGTAGAACCAGCAGGCGGCCTGAGCGGGACCCAGTACTTC.

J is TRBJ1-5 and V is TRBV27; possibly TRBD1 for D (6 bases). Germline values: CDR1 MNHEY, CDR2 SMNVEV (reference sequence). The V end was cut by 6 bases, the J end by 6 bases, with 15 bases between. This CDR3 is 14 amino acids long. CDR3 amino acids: CASRPQGGGQPQHF. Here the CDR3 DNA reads TGTGCCAGCAGGCCACAGGGAGGGGGTCAGCCCCAGCATTTT.

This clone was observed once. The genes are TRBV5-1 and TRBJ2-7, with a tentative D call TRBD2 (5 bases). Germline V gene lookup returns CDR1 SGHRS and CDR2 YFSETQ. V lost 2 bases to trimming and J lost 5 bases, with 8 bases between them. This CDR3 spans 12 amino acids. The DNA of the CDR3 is TGCGCCAGCAGCTTCGCAGCGGACGAGCAGTACTTC. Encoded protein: CASSFAADEQYF.

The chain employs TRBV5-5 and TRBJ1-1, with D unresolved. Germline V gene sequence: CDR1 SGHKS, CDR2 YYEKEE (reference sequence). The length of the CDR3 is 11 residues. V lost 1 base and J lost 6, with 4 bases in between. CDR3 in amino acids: CASSLFAEAFF. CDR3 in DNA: TGTGCCAGCAGCTTGTTCGCTGAAGCTTTCTTT.

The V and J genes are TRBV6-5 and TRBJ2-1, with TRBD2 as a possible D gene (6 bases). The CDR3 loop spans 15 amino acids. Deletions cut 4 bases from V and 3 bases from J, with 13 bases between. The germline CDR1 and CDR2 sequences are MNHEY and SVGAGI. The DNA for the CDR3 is TGTGCCAGCAGTTTGCGGGGAGACCACTACAATGAGCAGTTCTTC. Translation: CASSLRGDHYNEQFF.

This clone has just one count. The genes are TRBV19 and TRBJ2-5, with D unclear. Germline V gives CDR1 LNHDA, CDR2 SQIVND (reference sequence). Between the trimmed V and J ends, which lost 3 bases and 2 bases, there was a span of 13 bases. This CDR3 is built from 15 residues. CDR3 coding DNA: TGTGCCAGTAGTATCGTGGCAGGTCGGCAAGAGACCCAGTACTTC. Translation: CASSIVAGRQETQYF.

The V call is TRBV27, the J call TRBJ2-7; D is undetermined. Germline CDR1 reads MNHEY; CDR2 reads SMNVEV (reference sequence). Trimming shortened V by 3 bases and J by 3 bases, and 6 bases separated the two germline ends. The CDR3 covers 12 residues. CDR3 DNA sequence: TGTGCCAGCAGTTTGTCAGGCTACGAGCAGTACTTC. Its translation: CASSLSGYEQYF.

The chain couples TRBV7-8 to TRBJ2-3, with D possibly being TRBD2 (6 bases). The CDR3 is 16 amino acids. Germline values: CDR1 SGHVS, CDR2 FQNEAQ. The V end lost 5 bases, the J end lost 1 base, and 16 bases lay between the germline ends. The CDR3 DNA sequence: TGTGCCAGCAGCCCCTGGACTAATCTTGGCACAGATACGCAGTATTTT. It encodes CASSPWTNLGTDTQYF.

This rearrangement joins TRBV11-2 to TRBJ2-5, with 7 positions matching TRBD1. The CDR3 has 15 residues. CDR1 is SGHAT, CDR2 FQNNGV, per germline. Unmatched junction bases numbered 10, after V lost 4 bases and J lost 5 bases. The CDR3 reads CASSSGGEWGETQYF. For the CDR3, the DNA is TGTGCCAGCAGCTCAGGGGGAGAGTGGGGTGAGACCCAGTACTTC. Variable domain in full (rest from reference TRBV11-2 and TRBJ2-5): EAGVAQSPRYKIIEKRQSVAFWCNPISGHATLYWYQQILGQGPKLLIQFQNNGVVDDSQLPKDRFSAERLKGVDSTLKIQPAKLEDSAVYLCASSSGGEWGETQYFGPGTRLLVL.

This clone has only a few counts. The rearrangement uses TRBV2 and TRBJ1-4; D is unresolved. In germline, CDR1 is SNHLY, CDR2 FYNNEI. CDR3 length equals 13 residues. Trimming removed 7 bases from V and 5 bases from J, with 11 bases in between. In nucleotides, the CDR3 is TGTGCCAGCAAAACCGATCAGAATGAAAAACTGTTTTTT. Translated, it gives CASKTDQNEKLFF.